Here is one T cell receptor beta chain with its context. Trimming took off 0 bases at V and 8 bases at J, with 16 bases between the two ends. Germline V gene data show CDR1 as LGHNA and CDR2 as YSLEER. The CDR3 has 15 amino acids. This entry comes from a study of T cell responses to AZD1222 COVID-19 vaccine. Assay used: immunoSEQ multiplex PCR; TCRdb lists only in-frame clones, some missing. The sample lists approximately 76,000 clones; about 82% were seen once. The source material was peripheral blood, sampled on day 0 of AZD1222 vaccination. This clonotype originated in an adult in good health. The rearrangement uses TRBV4-3 and TRBJ1-2; a weak D match, TRBD1 (5 bases). CDR3 amino acids: CASSQDRASRGGYTF. The DNA for the CDR3 is TGCGCCAGCAGCCAAGACAGGGCCTCTCGGGGAGGCTACACCTTC.